This T cell receptor beta chain stems from a study of blood T cell repertoires in COVID-19. Across the study: COVID-19 samples from acute and convalescent phases originated in the United States, Italy and Spain.

CDR1 and CDR2 (germline): SEHNR, FQNEAQ (reference sequence). The CDR3 has 13 amino acids. Trimming pared 4 bases from V and 4 bases from J, leaving 10 bases between. Participants, about 18 to 90 years old, spanned around 25 US areas. Cohorts were assigned according to the clinical history that participants reported. Original handling: Researchers report that nucleated cell counts were estimated from reference gene primer amplification. Assay used: immunoSEQ multiplex PCR; TCRdb lists only in-frame clones, some missing. D and trimming come from the DNA, and the V and J calls and clone size come from that table. The data show a few hundred thousand clones, with approximately 84% seen just once and around 16% held by the top ten.

The receptor comes from a middle-aged man who had recovered from COVID-19. Sequencing used PBMCs or T cells enriched from blood (not recorded which). J is TRBJ1-1 and V is TRBV7-9, with D tentatively TRBD1 (5 bases). In DNA, the CDR3 is TGTGCCAGCAGCTCGACAGACCGCACTGAAGCTTTCTTT. Translated: CASSSTDRTEAFF.